The sequence of this T cell receptor beta chain was determined in a study of cytomegalovirus exposure and HLA in healthy donors. Study background: Per a later analysis, the roughly 680 first-cohort and fewer than 150 validation repertoires shared one platform.

Some clones are missing from TCRdb's copy, which holds only in-frame ones; the method was immunoSEQ multiplex PCR. The data contain 65,000 to 75,000 clones, 85% to 95% of them seen just once; the ten biggest clones take up 3% to 3.5%. Study results and limitations: Reports described diagnosis of cytomegalovirus status by the classifier as highly specific and sensitive.

A word on this clone: The target antigen is unknown.

Trimming removed 5 bases at V and 2 bases at J, with 16 bases between. CDR1 and CDR2 (germline): LGHNA, YSLEER. The CDR3 extends over 15 amino acids. The TCR sequence derives from a woman under 30 in good health and CMV-seropositive. V usage is TRBV4-3 and J usage is TRBJ2-7; possible D gene TRBD1, 6 bases. Input material: PBMCs. CDR3 protein: CASSSLYGQTYEQYF. The CDR3 nucleotides are TGCGCCAGCAGCTCCTTGTACGGACAGACCTACGAGCAGTACTTC.